This TCR beta chain was retrieved from a study of CD8+CD57+ T cells in acquired aplastic anemia. The wider study: Across the sorted CD4+ and CD8+ cells, DNA amounts averaged approximately 3 ug.

The V and J ends lost 1 base and 5 bases respectively, with 16 bases between them. The germline V gene encodes CDR1 DFQATT and CDR2 SNEGSKA (reference sequence). CDR3 size: 15 residues. Genomic DNA, the template, was used for profiling of the TCR beta VDJ and CDR3. MiXCR was run by TCRdb on the reads, yielding one entry per CDR3 protein. The sample shows 250,000 to 350,000 distinct CDR3 sequences, about 56% of them seen only once. This clonotype originated in a human donor with severe aplastic anemia or a healthy control (not recorded which). This chain connects TRBV20-1 to TRBJ2-3, with D possibly being TRBD1 or TRBD2 (7 bases each). Sequences were obtained from sorted CD4+, CD8+, or CD8+CD57+ T cells (not recorded which) from PBMCs. The CDR3 DNA reads as TGCAGTGCTAGAGGGGGAGGGGGCCTCATAGATACGCAGTATTTT. Translation gives CSARGGGGLIDTQYF.